This is a list of T cell receptor beta chains from one sample in a study of Graves' ophthalmopathy and Graves' hyperthyroidism. In TCRdb, the multiplex PCR reads were re-called with MiXCR into one record per CDR3 protein. The sample shows 360,000 or so distinct CDR3 sequences, around 16% of them seen only once. The sample was peripheral blood. The receptors come from a woman between 18 and 29 years old with Graves' ophthalmopathy. Both conserved end residues are trimmed from each CDR3. Each record gives: D gene, clone size, J gene, V gene, CDR3 protein. The D gene is left open where the match is weak. The size entry is marked missing in some rows and otherwise reads once, few, many or a size class.

-,many,TRBJ2-7,TRBV6-1,ASSVTVSYEQY
-,many,TRBJ2-2,TRBV9,ASSRTVSGELF
-,many,TRBJ2-7,TRBV29-1,SVRKVSSYEQY
-,many,TRBJ1-3,TRBV30,AWSETGESSGNTIY
-,-,TRBJ2-2,TRBV6-5,ASSWTAFDGELF
TRBD1,many,TRBJ1-2,TRBV12-3/TRBV12-4,ASSFYLPGQGEYGYT
TRBD1,many,TRBJ1-2,TRBV7-9,ASSLGGTGGGYGYT
-,-,TRBJ1-1,TRBV7-9,ASSSDVRSTEAF
TRBD1,many,TRBJ1-5,TRBV19,ASSRGTVYQPQH
-,many,TRBJ1-1,TRBV4-3,ASSQDQALQSKAF
TRBD1,-,TRBJ1-2,TRBV6-1,ASSDPGGQGNYGYT
-,many,TRBJ1-5,TRBV10-3,AISLQGDGQPQH
-,many,TRBJ2-2,TRBV10-3,AISGRQANTGELF
-,many,TRBJ1-1,TRBV30,AWRGGQNTEAF
-,many,TRBJ2-2,TRBV19,ASRLGAYTGELF
-,many,TRBJ1-2,TRBV19,ATLGPGAYGYT
TRBD2,few,TRBJ2-2,TRBV12-3/TRBV12-4,ASSPLAVNTGELF
-,many,TRBJ1-6,TRBV19,ASSIDHGSPLH
TRBD1,-,TRBJ1-6,TRBV30,AWSVVVSDRGIFGSPLH
TRBD1,many,TRBJ2-5,TRBV7-2,ASSSRQGPREYQETQY
-,many,TRBJ1-5,TRBV29-1,SVANAVNQPQH
TRBD1,many,TRBJ1-5,TRBV5-1,ASSFGTGSQPQH
-,many,TRBJ1-1,TRBV27,ASSRTGLTEAF
-,many,TRBJ1-2,TRBV9,ASSPVRGYT
-,many,TRBJ1-5,TRBV5-1,ASSLGGLRPQH
-,many,TRBJ2-7,TRBV29-1,SVGDGFYEQY
TRBD2,many,TRBJ2-5,TRBV7-2,ASSFRASGRGETQY
-,many,TRBJ2-7,TRBV12-3/TRBV12-4,ASNPSDSYEQY
-,many,TRBJ2-7,TRBV12-3/TRBV12-4,ASSPITGMGYEQY
TRBD2,many,TRBJ2-7,TRBV27,ASSEMGRFGGEQY
TRBD1,many,TRBJ1-2,TRBV25-1,ASSETPGTGGLYT
TRBD1,many,TRBJ2-4,TRBV7-2,ASSDLGTGPKNIQY
TRBD2,many,-,TRBV27,ASSWSSGRAKYEQF